Following are 21 T cell receptor beta chains from one sample sequenced in a study of post-analysis software for immune sequencing data. Findings and caveats of the study: Patients showed TRBV5-6, TRBV5-1 and TRBV20-1 among five TRBV segments more frequent than in controls.

These receptors' antigens are unknown. Incorporated into the TCR beta cDNA libraries were unique molecular identifiers, which served to reduce PCR and sequencing biases. MiXCR was run by TCRdb on the PCR reads, yielding one entry per CDR3 protein. The data contain more than 450,000 distinct CDR3 sequences, under 40% of them seen just once; the ten biggest clones take up roughly 6%. Sequencing was performed on blood. These receptors were obtained from a girl aged 2 to 17 with multiple sclerosis.

The J gene is TRBJ2-6, the V gene TRBV27; possible D gene TRBD1, 6 bases. The CDR3 has 15 amino acids. The V end was cut by 4 bases, the J end by 2 bases, with 9 bases between. Germline CDR1 is MNHEY and CDR2 is SMNVEV (reference sequence). CDR3 in DNA: TGTGCCAGCAGTTCCCCAGGGGCTGGGGCCAACGTCCTGACTTTC. Protein sequence: CASSSPGAGANVLTF.

This sequence joins TRBV3-1 and TRBJ2-3, with unresolved D. This CDR3 comprises 14 residues. The V end lost 6 bases, the J end lost 2 bases, and 12 bases lay between the germline ends. Germline V gene lookup returns CDR1 LGHDT and CDR2 YNNKEL (reference sequence). CDR3 coding DNA: TGTGCCAGCAGGCCAGATCCGTCCACAGATACGCAGTATTTT. Translated: CASRPDPSTDTQYF.

The chain couples TRBV15 to TRBJ2-1, with D perhaps matching TRBD2 (7 bases). This CDR3 has 17 amino acids. With 5 bases removed from V and 3 bases from J, the gap between germline ends came to 20 bases. Looked up from germline, CDR1 is LNHNV and CDR2 is YYDKDF (reference sequence). The CDR3 sequence: CATSEGIGGPDYNEQFF. In nucleotides, the CDR3 is TGTGCCACCAGCGAGGGCATCGGGGGGCCGGACTACAATGAGCAGTTCTTC.

The table lists this clonotype with a few counts. The rearrangement links TRBV7-6 to TRBJ2-1; D uncertain. Germline V gives CDR1 SGHVS, CDR2 FNYEAQ. Between the trimmed V and J ends, which lost 8 bases and 1 base, there was a span of 6 bases. The CDR3 consists of 12 residues. CDR3 sequence (DNA): TGTGCCAGCGGGTTGTCCTACAATGAGCAGTTCTTC. This gives the protein CASGLSYNEQFF.

V gene TRBV7-9 combines with J gene TRBJ2-5, with D possibly TRBD2 on 7 matching bases. The DNA matches TRBJ2-7 better at its end, which makes the J call doubtful. Germline-derived CDR1 and CDR2 are SEHNR and FQNEAQ (reference sequence). CDR3 length equals 15 residues. The chain's CDR3 is CASSLRGATFYEQYF. The CDR3 DNA reads TGTGCCAGCAGCCTCCGGGGGGCGACTTTCTACGAGCAGTACTTC.

CDR3 region: CSAGDRGYEQYF. The CDR3 DNA is TGCAGTGCTGGGGACAGGGGGTACGAGCAGTACTTC. The J gene is TRBJ2-7, the V gene TRBV20-1, with 11 bases fitting TRBD1. Germline-derived CDR1 and CDR2 are DFQATT and SNEGSKA (reference sequence). The V and J ends lost 5 bases and 4 bases, in that order; junction bases with no gene match: 1. The CDR3 runs 12 residues.

This chain uses TRBV12-3 or TRBV12-4 with TRBJ1-1, with D maybe TRBD1 (5 bases). V was shortened by 3 bases and J by 5 bases, with 13 bases between the two germline ends. The length of the CDR3 is 14 residues. Written as DNA, the CDR3 is TGTGCCAGCAGTTTTGAAGGGGAGGGTACTGAAGCTTTCTTT. Amino acid sequence: CASSFEGEGTEAFF.

This chain links TRBV7-2 with TRBJ2-5; TRBD1 agrees at 8 bases. With V trimmed by 5 bases and J by 4 bases, 9 bases remained unmatched. CDR3 length: 15 residues. CDR1 and CDR2 from the germline V gene are SGHTA and FQGNSA. CDR3 residues: CASSVTGDAGETQYF. For the CDR3, the DNA is TGTGCCAGCAGCGTGACAGGGGACGCGGGAGAGACCCAGTACTTC.

This chain connects TRBV15 to TRBJ2-7; 11 positions agree with TRBD2. The CDR3 has 17 residues. With V trimmed by 0 bases and J by 3 bases, 7 bases remained unmatched. Germline assignment: CDR1 LNHNV and CDR2 YYDKDF (reference sequence). CDR3: CATSRDLSLAGVYEQYF. As DNA, the CDR3 is TGTGCCACCAGCAGAGATCTGTCACTAGCGGGAGTCTACGAGCAGTACTTC.

The table lists this clonotype with a few counts. This rearrangement joins TRBV11-2 to TRBJ2-3; 8 bases are shared with TRBD1. CDR3 size: 13 residues. CDR1 and CDR2 from the germline V gene are SGHAT and FQNNGV. V was pared by 5 bases and J by 4 bases, with 2 bases of the junction left unmatched. In DNA form, the CDR3 reads TGTGCCAGCAGCCACAGGGGGGCAGATACGCAGTATTTT. As protein: CASSHRGADTQYF.

In this sample, this clonotype turned up a few times. This chain links TRBV20-1 with TRBJ1-2; TRBD1 is a possible D gene (5 bases). Germline CDR1 reads DFQATT; CDR2 reads SNEGSKA (reference sequence). Trimming took 5 bases from V and 5 from J, leaving 12 bases between them. CDR3 length equals 12 residues. The CDR3: CSAFFGTYGYTF. In DNA, the CDR3 is TGCAGTGCTTTCTTCGGGACTTATGGCTACACCTTC.

J is TRBJ2-7 and V is TRBV20-1; tentative D call: TRBD2 (6 bases). The CDR3 is 15 residues long. Trimming took off 4 bases at V and 0 bases at J, with 16 bases between the two ends. Germline CDR1 is DFQATT and CDR2 is SNEGSKA (reference sequence). As DNA, the CDR3 is TGCAGTGCTATAGACGAGCGGGCCATCTCCTACGAGCAGTACTTC. Its protein is CSAIDERAISYEQYF.

The chain carries TRBV18 and TRBJ1-5; D might be TRBD1 (6 bases). V lost 3 bases and J 4 bases, leaving 16 bases between the germline ends. The CDR3 consists of 16 residues. Germline CDR1 and CDR2: KGHSH and LQKENI. CDR3 in amino acids: CASSPTGGRGNQPQHF. The CDR3 coding sequence is TGTGCCAGCTCACCCACTGGGGGGCGTGGGAATCAGCCCCAGCATTTT.

This clonotype turned up a few times. J is TRBJ1-2 and V is TRBV6-5, with D uncertain. Germline V gene lookup returns CDR1 MNHEY and CDR2 SVGAGI. The V end was cut by 6 bases, the J end by 8 bases, with 25 bases between. This CDR3 comprises 16 residues. CDR3 bases: TGTGCCAGCAGGAGTGTCACCAAGAGAACTCCAGAGGGCTACACCTTC. This encodes CASRSVTKRTPEGYTF.

This clonotype was counted a few times. This chain joins TRBV5-1 and TRBJ2-3; TRBD1 agrees at 8 bases. V dropped 3 bases and J dropped 0; count of bases not matched to a gene: 3. There are 15 residues in the CDR3. Germline lookup yields CDR1 SGHRS and CDR2 YFSETQ. CDR3 loop: CASSSRTGSTDTQYF. In nucleotides, the CDR3 is TGCGCCAGCAGCTCCCGGACAGGGAGCACAGATACGCAGTATTTT.

The rearrangement links TRBV3-1 to TRBJ1-1; D unresolved. Per germline, CDR1 LGHDT and CDR2 YNNKEL (reference sequence). The CDR3 runs to 13 residues. Trimming left V 1 base short and J 5 bases short, with 8 bases between. The CDR3 spells CASSQVVGTEAFF. In nucleotides, the CDR3 is TGTGCCAGCAGCCAAGTAGTGGGGACTGAAGCTTTCTTT.

This clonotype occurred a few times. The chain uses TRBV20-1 and TRBJ2-7; D is perhaps TRBD2 (7 bases). The V end was cut by 6 bases, the J end by 2 bases, with 14 bases between. This CDR3 is 13 amino acids long. CDR1 DFQATT and CDR2 SNEGSKA come from the germline V gene (reference sequence). The CDR3 region has the DNA TGCAGTGCCCCCCGGGGGGCTACCTACGAGCAGTACTTC. It specifies CSAPRGATYEQYF.

V is TRBV7-6 and J is TRBJ1-1; D is possibly TRBD1 (5 bases). In germline, CDR1 is SGHVS, CDR2 FNYEAQ. V shed 1 base and J shed 11 bases, with 14 bases lying between them. The CDR3 extends over 13 amino acids. CDR3 bases: TGTGCCAGCAGCTTAGTGATGGGGGGTCGGGCTTTCTTT. Translating it yields CASSLVMGGRAFF.

The chain is built from TRBV12-3 or TRBV12-4 and TRBJ2-7; TRBD1 agrees at 7 bases. This CDR3 spans 14 amino acids. J gave up 7 bases and V 3 bases, and 9 bases lay outside the gene matches. The CDR3 loop reads CASSFRSAGGEQYF. CDR3 sequence (DNA): TGTGCCAGCAGTTTCCGGTCGGCAGGGGGTGAGCAGTACTTC.

The gene calls are TRBV7-2 and TRBJ2-5; tentative D call: TRBD1 (5 bases). The end of the DNA aligns better with TRBJ2-7, so the J call may be wrong. The CDR3 is 15 amino acids. Germline V gene data show CDR1 as SGHTA and CDR2 as FQGNSA. The CDR3 DNA reads as TGTGCCAGCAGCTTATGGCAGGGTGGTCGCCACGAGCAGTACTTC. Translating gives CASSLWQGGRHEQYF.

The chain recombines TRBV24-1 with TRBJ2-2; D might be TRBD1 (6 bases). The CDR3 contains 17 residues. V lost 4 bases and J 2 bases, leaving 16 bases between the germline ends. Germline V gene lookup returns CDR1 KGHDR and CDR2 SFDVKD. As DNA, the CDR3 is TGTGCCACCAGTGAACCGACAGGCTCCCTTAACACCGGGGAGCTGTTTTTT. This gives the protein CATSEPTGSLNTGELFF.